A single sample gave rise to the 31 T cell receptor beta chains below, sequenced in a study of identical twins. MiXCR was run by TCRdb on the 5' RACE reads, yielding one entry per CDR3 protein. This sample has about 700,000 distinct CDR3 sequences, with over 8.5% found just once. In addition, the sample was reused for a study of yellow fever vaccine responses in identical twins.

The sequenced sample consisted of PBMCs. These receptors all come from a woman aged 18 to 35 in good health.

The table lists this clonotype with many counts. The gene calls are TRBV3-1 and TRBJ2-1; 7 nucleotides agree with TRBD1. V dropped 5 bases and J dropped 16; count of bases not matched to a gene: 11. The CDR3 covers 12 residues. Germline V gives CDR1 LGHDT, CDR2 YNNKEL (reference sequence). The DNA of the CDR3 is TGTGCCAGCAGCTCTAGACAGGGAGTGGAATTCTTC. Translation: CASSSRQGVEFF.

DNA of the CDR3: TGTGCCAGCAGCTTGCCGTCTCCAGGGGGCAGGAATGAGCAGTTCTTC. Translated: CASSLPSPGGRNEQFF. This sequence joins TRBV5-5 and TRBJ2-1; TRBD1 aligns across 8 bases. The CDR3 totals 16 residues. Trimming removed 1 base from V and 7 bases from J; junction bases left unmatched: 10. Germline V gene data show CDR1 as SGHKS and CDR2 as YYEKEE (reference sequence).

This clonotype was picked up a small number of times. The V call is TRBV9, the J call TRBJ2-1; 7 bases are shared with TRBD2. The V segment lost 2 bases and the J segment 6 bases; nucleotides outside the gene matches: 11. The CDR3 spans 16 residues. Germline CDR1 reads SGDLS; CDR2 reads YYNGEE. The CDR3 sequence: CASSVGGAGQINEQFF. Written as DNA, the CDR3 is TGTGCCAGCAGCGTGGGAGGGGCGGGGCAGATCAATGAGCAGTTCTTC.

This clonotype was detected a few times. The rearrangement uses TRBV20-1 and TRBJ2-1, with D maybe TRBD1 (6 bases). The CDR3 has 15 residues. Between the trimmed V and J ends, which lost 3 bases and 9 bases, there was a span of 21 bases. Germline-derived CDR1 and CDR2 are DFQATT and SNEGSKA (reference sequence). The DNA of the CDR3 is TGCAGTGCTAGTGGGTCGAGGGGGTTCGTTAGTGAGCAGTTCTTC. Translation gives CSASGSRGFVSEQFF.

The V and J genes are TRBV2 and TRBJ1-1; no clear D gene. The CDR3 length is 13 residues. Germline V gene lookup returns CDR1 SNHLY and CDR2 FYNNEI. V gave up 2 bases and J gave up 4 bases, with 8 bases separating them. CDR3 sequence: CASSERVGTEAFF. The CDR3 DNA reads as TGTGCCAGCAGTGAAAGGGTGGGCACTGAAGCTTTCTTT.

Only a few counts were recorded for this clonotype. This sequence joins TRBV3-1 and TRBJ2-5, with TRBD2 identical over 8 bases. V lost 7 bases and J lost 0; bases outside the gene matches: 7. The CDR3 is made up of 15 amino acids. The germline gives CDR1 LGHDT, CDR2 YNNKEL (reference sequence). CDR3 amino acids: CASTGSSGYQETQYF. The CDR3 region has the DNA TGTGCCAGCACCGGGTCTAGCGGGTACCAAGAGACCCAGTACTTC.

The chain is built from TRBV14 and TRBJ2-1; TRBD2 agrees at 7 bases. CDR3 size: 15 residues. Germline V lookup: CDR1 SGHDN, CDR2 FVKESK. The V and J ends lost 3 bases and 3 bases, in that order; junction bases with no gene match: 5. CDR3 DNA: TGTGCCAGCAGCCAGATAGCGGGTAGCTACAATGAGCAGTTCTTC. Protein product: CASSQIAGSYNEQFF.

This clonotype appeared many times. The chain links TRBV12-3 or TRBV12-4 to TRBJ2-5; D is possibly TRBD2 (6 bases). Trimming left V 7 bases short and J 1 base short, with 16 bases between. The CDR3 has 15 residues. CDR3 sequence reads: CASKSLMGGQETQYF. CDR3 nucleotide sequence: TGTGCCAGCAAGTCCCTTATGGGGGGCCAAGAGACCCAGTACTTC.

This clonotype was seen at least ten times. V usage is TRBV12-3 or TRBV12-4 and J usage is TRBJ1-1; unclear D gene. V was shortened by 5 bases and J by 1 base, with 11 bases between the two germline ends. The CDR3 contains 14 residues. The CDR3 bases are TGTGCCAGCAGTGGGCGTGGCAAGAACACTGAAGCTTTCTTT. Protein: CASSGRGKNTEAFF.

This clonotype was observed many times. This sequence joins TRBV5-6 and TRBJ2-7; D remains ambiguous. This CDR3 spans 12 amino acids. Germline CDR1 SGHDT, CDR2 YYEEEE. V was cut by 5 bases and J by 3 bases, with 9 bases left in between. The CDR3 loop is CASSPWNYEQYF. CDR3 sequence (DNA): TGTGCCAGCAGTCCTTGGAACTACGAGCAGTACTTC.

This clonotype has ten or more counts. The chain combines TRBV5-1 with TRBJ2-3; tentative D call: TRBD2 (6 bases). Trimming left V 4 bases short and J 1 base short, with 13 bases between. The CDR3 contains 15 residues. CDR1 and CDR2 (germline): SGHRS, YFSETQ. The CDR3 region is CASSHDSGRTDTQYF. CDR3 coding DNA: TGCGCCAGCAGCCACGATAGCGGCCGCACAGATACGCAGTATTTT.

This clonotype was seen only a few times. The rearrangement uses TRBV14 and TRBJ2-5; TRBD2 aligns across 8 bases. After removal of 2 bases from V and 5 bases from J, the junction contained 7 bases not matched to a gene. The CDR3 has 15 amino acids. CDR1 is SGHDN and CDR2 is FVKESK in the germline V gene. The CDR3 sequence: CASSQYSGTGETQYF. The CDR3, as DNA: TGTGCCAGCAGCCAATATAGCGGGACGGGGGAGACCCAGTACTTC.

This clonotype was observed a handful of times. The rearrangement uses TRBV7-8 and TRBJ1-1; D not certain. The germline V gene has CDR1 SGHVS and CDR2 FQNEAQ. The CDR3 is 16 residues long. Trimming left V 2 bases short and J 0 bases short, with 13 bases between. The CDR3 DNA follows: TGTGCCAGCAGCTTAAGACCTTCCTTCATGAACACTGAAGCTTTCTTT. Amino acids: CASSLRPSFMNTEAFF.

This clonotype was observed at least ten times. The chain has TRBV7-9 and TRBJ2-2; D not certain. CDR3 size: 14 residues. CDR1 is SEHNR and CDR2 is FQNEAQ in the germline V gene (reference sequence). Trimming pared 3 bases from V and 1 base from J, leaving 6 bases between. The DNA of the CDR3 is TGTGCCAGCAGCTTCATGATGAACACCGGGGAGCTGTTTTTT. Its translation: CASSFMMNTGELFF. The full variable domain, its missing parts supplied by reference TRBV7-9 and TRBJ2-2, is DTGVSQNPRHKITKRGQNVTFRCDPISEHNRLYWYRQTLGQGPEFLTYFQNEAQLEKSRLLSDRFSAERPKGSFSTLEIQRTEQGDSAMYLCASSFMMNTGELFFGEGSRLTVL.

This clonotype has only a few counts. V and J are TRBV27 and TRBJ2-7; possibly TRBD2 for D (6 bases). The CDR3 covers 14 residues. V lost 8 bases to trimming and J lost 0 bases, with 14 bases between them. Germline CDR1 is MNHEY and CDR2 is SMNVEV (reference sequence). This CDR3 is CASAVGRFSYEQYF. In DNA, the CDR3 is TGTGCCAGCGCGGTAGGGAGGTTCTCCTACGAGCAGTACTTC.

The chain links TRBV9 to TRBJ2-1; 10 positions agree with TRBD2. Germline-derived CDR1 and CDR2 are SGDLS and YYNGEE. This CDR3 is 15 amino acids long. Germline trimming cut 0 bases from V and 7 bases from J; bases unmatched to any gene: 4. The CDR3 DNA reads TGTGCCAGCAGCGTAGTTGGTAGCGGGGGGAATGAGCAGTTCTTC. Translation gives CASSVVGSGGNEQFF.

The chain links TRBV6-2 or TRBV6-3 to TRBJ2-1; D gene ambiguous. Germline CDR1 reads MNHEY; CDR2 reads SVGEGT. The ends were cut back, 2 bases at V and 7 bases at J, with 6 bases in the middle. The CDR3 sequence is 12 residues long. The CDR3 region is CASSYELNEQFF. Here the CDR3 DNA reads TGTGCCAGCAGTTACGAGTTAAATGAGCAGTTCTTC.

J is TRBJ2-5 and V is TRBV18, with D uncertain. Trimming took 4 bases from V and 5 from J, leaving 8 bases between them. Germline CDR1 and CDR2: KGHSH and LQKENI. The CDR3 has 12 amino acids. The CDR3 loop reads CASSQELETQYF. The CDR3 coding sequence is TGTGCCAGCTCACAAGAGCTTGAGACCCAGTACTTC.

This clonotype was seen repeatedly, ten times or more. In DNA, the CDR3 is TGCAGTGCAGGAGACAGGGGTGGCACAGATACGCAGTATTTT. Protein product: CSAGDRGGTDTQYF. This chain joins TRBV20-1 and TRBJ2-3; 8 bases line up with TRBD1. CDR1 DFQATT and CDR2 SNEGSKA come from the germline V gene (reference sequence). The CDR3 is 14 residues long. With V trimmed by 6 bases and J by 1 base, 6 bases remained unmatched.

The chain recombines TRBV29-1 with TRBJ2-3; D gene ambiguous. V gave up 7 bases and J gave up 0 bases, with 8 bases separating them. CDR1 and CDR2 from the germline V gene are SQVTM and ANQGSEA. This CDR3 comprises 12 residues. CDR3 residues: CSGAESTDTQYF. The CDR3, as DNA: TGCAGCGGGGCGGAGAGCACAGATACGCAGTATTTT.

This clonotype was seen once. The genes are TRBV11-2 and TRBJ2-5, with a possible D match to TRBD1 (6 bases). V lost 0 bases to trimming and J lost 8 bases, with 19 bases between them. CDR1 is SGHAT, CDR2 FQNNGV, per germline. This CDR3 comprises 16 residues. CDR3 sequence: CASSLDSGTPLDTQYF. The CDR3 DNA follows: TGTGCCAGCAGCTTAGATTCCGGGACACCTTTAGATACCCAGTACTTC.

The chain recombines TRBV28 with TRBJ2-1, with 10 bases fitting TRBD1. V lost 6 bases, J lost 4 bases, and 9 bases stayed unmatched. CDR3 length: 16 residues. Looked up from germline, CDR1 is MDHEN and CDR2 is SYDVKM. The CDR3 reads CASSSRGTGVYNEQFF. For the CDR3, the DNA is TGTGCCAGCAGCTCGAGAGGGACAGGGGTATACAATGAGCAGTTCTTC.

This clonotype was picked up many times. The chain joins TRBV20-1 to TRBJ2-5; D may be TRBD1 (6 bases). Per the germline V gene, CDR1 is DFQATT and CDR2 is SNEGSKA (reference sequence). The V and J ends lost 5 bases and 1 base respectively, with 11 bases between them. This CDR3 has 13 amino acids. The CDR3 DNA follows: TGCAGTGCTTCGGACAGACTCCAAGAGACCCAGTACTTC. This codes for CSASDRLQETQYF.

This clonotype was counted only a few times. The chain recombines TRBV5-6 with TRBJ2-4, with 13 bases fitting TRBD2. J gave up 8 bases and V 0 bases, and 17 bases lay outside the gene matches. Per the germline V gene, CDR1 is SGHDT and CDR2 is YYEEEE. The CDR3 runs 20 residues. The CDR3 region is CASSLALGLAGETGSDIQYF. The CDR3 DNA follows: TGTGCCAGCAGCTTGGCCTTAGGACTAGCGGGAGAAACTGGATCAGACATTCAGTACTTC.

This clonotype was counted at least ten times. The rearrangement joins TRBV5-1 to TRBJ1-1; D is undetermined. The V end lost 0 bases, the J end lost 1 base, and 19 bases lay between the germline ends. CDR3 length: 18 residues. Germline V gene lookup returns CDR1 SGHRS and CDR2 YFSETQ. CDR3 sequence (DNA): TGCGCCAGCAGCTTGGTTCCTCGTACAGCCCGGAAGAACACTGAAGCTTTCTTT. Translating gives CASSLVPRTARKNTEAFF.

This clonotype was detected only a few times. The chain is built from TRBV3-1 and TRBJ2-5; D unresolved. CDR1 is LGHDT and CDR2 is YNNKEL in the germline V gene (reference sequence). This CDR3 has 13 amino acids. V was clipped by 3 bases and J by 5 bases, with 10 bases between them. CDR3: CASSQGKEETQYF. As DNA, the CDR3 is TGTGCCAGCAGCCAGGGGAAGGAGGAGACCCAGTACTTC.

The table lists this clonotype with a few counts. The V gene is TRBV15, the J gene TRBJ2-7; the match to TRBD2 covers 8 bases. Trimming took 8 bases from V and 7 from J; bases not matched to a gene: 13. CDR1 is LNHNV and CDR2 is YYDKDF in the germline V gene (reference sequence). The CDR3 length is 14 residues. The CDR3: CATRYASGPMEQYF. The DNA of the CDR3 is TGTGCCACCCGGTACGCTAGCGGGCCCATGGAGCAGTACTTC.

This clonotype was observed at least ten times. The chain has TRBV5-6 and TRBJ2-4, with D possibly being TRBD1 (7 bases). Trimming took 3 bases from V and 6 from J, leaving 10 bases between them. CDR3 size: 13 residues. The germline CDR1 and CDR2 sequences are SGHDT and YYEEEE. Here the CDR3 DNA reads TGTGCCAGCAGCTACCAGGGGGGAAACATTCAGTACTTC. This sequence encodes CASSYQGGNIQYF.

This clonotype was detected many times. The CDR3 bases are TGTGCCAGCCGGGACAGCAACTACAATGAGCAGTTCTTC. Translation gives CASRDSNYNEQFF. The J gene is TRBJ2-1, the V gene TRBV2; the match to TRBD1 covers 7 bases. Per germline, CDR1 SNHLY and CDR2 FYNNEI. There are 13 residues in the CDR3. Trimming took 8 bases from V and 3 from J; bases not matched to a gene: 4.

This clonotype turned up a few times. J is TRBJ1-1 and V is TRBV12-3 or TRBV12-4; TRBD1 matches 7 bases. CDR3 length: 14 residues. With 6 bases clipped from V and 6 bases from J, the junction kept 10 bases outside the gene matches. The CDR3 reads CASSPGTDFSEAFF. CDR3 nucleotide sequence: TGTGCCAGCAGCCCCGGGACAGACTTCTCTGAAGCTTTCTTT.

This clonotype was detected only a few times. The genes are TRBV12-3 or TRBV12-4 and TRBJ2-7, with D perhaps given as TRBD1 or TRBD2 (5 bases each). The CDR3 runs 14 residues. V lost 6 bases and J 5 bases, leaving 17 bases between the germline ends. The CDR3 is CASRPTLGEHEQYF. CDR3 DNA sequence: TGTGCCAGCAGACCCACTTTGGGGGAGCACGAGCAGTACTTC.